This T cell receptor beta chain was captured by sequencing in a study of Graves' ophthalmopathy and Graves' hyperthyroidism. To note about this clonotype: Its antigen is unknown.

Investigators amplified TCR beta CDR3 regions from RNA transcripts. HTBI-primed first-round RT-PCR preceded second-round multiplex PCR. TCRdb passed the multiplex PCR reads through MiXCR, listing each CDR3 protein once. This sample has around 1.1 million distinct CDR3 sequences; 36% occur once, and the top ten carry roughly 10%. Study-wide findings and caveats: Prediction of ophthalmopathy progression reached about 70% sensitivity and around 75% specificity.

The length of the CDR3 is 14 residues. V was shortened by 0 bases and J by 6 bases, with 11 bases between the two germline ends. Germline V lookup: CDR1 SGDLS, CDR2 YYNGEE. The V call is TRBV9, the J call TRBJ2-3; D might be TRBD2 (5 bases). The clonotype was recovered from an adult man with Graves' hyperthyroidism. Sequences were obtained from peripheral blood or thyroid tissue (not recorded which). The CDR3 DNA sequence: TGTGCCAGCAGCGTAGCCGCGGGTAGGGATACGCAGTATTTT. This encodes CASSVAAGRDTQYF.